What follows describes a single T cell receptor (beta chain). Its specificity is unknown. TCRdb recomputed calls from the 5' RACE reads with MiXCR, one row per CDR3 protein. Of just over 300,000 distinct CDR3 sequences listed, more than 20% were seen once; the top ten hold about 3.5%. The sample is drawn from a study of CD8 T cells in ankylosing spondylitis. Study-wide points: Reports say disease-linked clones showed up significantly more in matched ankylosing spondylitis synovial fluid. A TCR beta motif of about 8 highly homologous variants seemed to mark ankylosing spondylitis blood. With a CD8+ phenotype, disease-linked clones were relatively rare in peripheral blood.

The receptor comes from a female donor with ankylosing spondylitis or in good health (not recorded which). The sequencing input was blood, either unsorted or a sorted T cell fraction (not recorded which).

CDR3 bases: TGTGCCAGCAGCCGACAGGGGGCACGTTCGAGCAATCAGCCCCAGCATTTT. Translating gives CASSRQGARSSNQPQHF. The chain combines TRBV27 with TRBJ1-5; TRBD1 agrees at 10 bases. This CDR3 region has 17 residues. Germline V gives CDR1 MNHEY, CDR2 SMNVEV (reference sequence). The ends lost 6 bases at V and 1 base at J; junction bases unmatched: 9.